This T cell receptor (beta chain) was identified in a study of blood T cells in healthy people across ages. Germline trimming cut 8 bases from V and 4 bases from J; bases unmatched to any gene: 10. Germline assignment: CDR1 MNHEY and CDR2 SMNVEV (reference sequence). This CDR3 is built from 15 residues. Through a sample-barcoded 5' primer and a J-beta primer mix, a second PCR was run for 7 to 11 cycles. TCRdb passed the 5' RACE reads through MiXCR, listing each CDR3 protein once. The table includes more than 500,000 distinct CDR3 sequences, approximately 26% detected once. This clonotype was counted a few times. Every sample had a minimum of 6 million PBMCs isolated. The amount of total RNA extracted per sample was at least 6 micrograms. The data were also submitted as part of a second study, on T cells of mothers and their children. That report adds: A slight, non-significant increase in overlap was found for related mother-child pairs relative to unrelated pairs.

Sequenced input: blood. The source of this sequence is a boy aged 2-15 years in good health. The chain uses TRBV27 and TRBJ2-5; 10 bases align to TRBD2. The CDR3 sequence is CASGSGLAVLETQYF. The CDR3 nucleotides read TGTGCCAGCGGCTCAGGACTAGCGGTATTAGAGACCCAGTACTTC.